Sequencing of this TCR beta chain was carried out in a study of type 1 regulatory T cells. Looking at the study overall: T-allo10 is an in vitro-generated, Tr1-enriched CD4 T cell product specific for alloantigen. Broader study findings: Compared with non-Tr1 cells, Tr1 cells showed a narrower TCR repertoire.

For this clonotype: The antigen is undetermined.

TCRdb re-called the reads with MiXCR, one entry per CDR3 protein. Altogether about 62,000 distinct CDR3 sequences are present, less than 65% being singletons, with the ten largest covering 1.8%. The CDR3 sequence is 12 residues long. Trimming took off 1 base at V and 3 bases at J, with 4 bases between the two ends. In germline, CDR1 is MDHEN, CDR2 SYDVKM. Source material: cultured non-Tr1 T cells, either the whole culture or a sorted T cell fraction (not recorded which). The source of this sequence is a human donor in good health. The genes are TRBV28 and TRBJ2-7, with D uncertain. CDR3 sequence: CASSLSFYEQYF. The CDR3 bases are TGTGCCAGCAGTTTATCCTTCTACGAGCAGTACTTC.